These 19 T cell receptor beta chains share one sample of origin, sequenced in a study of cytomegalovirus exposure and HLA in healthy donors. The PCR ran on 60 Vbeta and 13 Jbeta primers. Data came from immunoSEQ multiplex PCR; TCRdb stores just in-frame clones and leaves some out. The table records more than 55,000 clones, 65% to 75% of them present only once. The sequenced sample consisted of PBMCs. All receptors derive from an older woman in good health and CMV-seropositive.

A few counts support this clone. This sequence joins TRBV19 and TRBJ2-5; 7 bases align to TRBD2. The CDR3 is made up of 14 amino acids. Germline CDR1 LNHDA, CDR2 SQIVND (reference sequence). Trimming cost V 3 bases and J 9 bases; bases outside gene matches: 10. CDR3 DNA: TGTGCCAGTAGTATGGGGGGGGACCGGTCGGCCCAGTACTTC. It is translated as CASSMGGDRSAQYF.

The rearrangement joins TRBV14 to TRBJ1-2; possibly TRBD1 for D (5 bases). CDR1 is SGHDN and CDR2 is FVKESK in the germline V gene. The CDR3 contains 13 residues. Trimming took 4 bases from V and 3 from J, leaving 9 bases between them. The CDR3 here is CASSPDSYYGYTF. The CDR3 nucleotides are TGTGCCAGCAGCCCCGACAGTTACTATGGCTACACCTTC.

Worth noting for this clone: The same CDR3 also results from other DNA sequences found in this sample. The chain couples TRBV27 to TRBJ1-2; the D gene is possibly TRBD1 (5 bases). Trimming shortened V by 6 bases and J by 6 bases, and 14 bases separated the two germline ends. Germline V gene sequence: CDR1 MNHEY, CDR2 SMNVEV (reference sequence). The CDR3 totals 13 residues. CDR3 residues: CASRPGTAHGYTF. The CDR3 coding sequence is TGTGCCAGCAGACCAGGGACTGCACATGGCTACACCTTC.

The chain has TRBV7-8 and TRBJ2-7, with D possibly matching TRBD1 (7 bases). V shed 4 bases and J shed 3 bases, with 13 bases lying between them. The CDR3 runs 14 residues. CDR1 SGHVS and CDR2 FQNEAQ come from the germline V gene. CDR3 residues: CASSWGDSGYEQYF. In nucleotides, the CDR3 is TGTGCCAGCAGCTGGGGGGACAGTGGCTACGAGCAGTACTTC.

V usage is TRBV11-3 and J usage is TRBJ1-1, with D possibly TRBD1 on 5 matching bases. CDR3 length: 13 amino acids. V was pared by 4 bases and J by 2 bases, with 8 bases between. In germline, CDR1 is SGHNT, CDR2 YENEEA. The CDR3 coding sequence is TGTGCCAGCAGCTCCCAGGGAAACACTGAAGCTTTCTTT. Protein product: CASSSQGNTEAFF.

The rearrangement uses TRBV9 and TRBJ2-3, with TRBD1 matching 7 bases. CDR3 size: 16 residues. CDR1 and CDR2 from the germline V gene are SGDLS and YYNGEE. V dropped 2 bases and J dropped 5; count of bases not matched to a gene: 11. The CDR3 DNA follows: TGTGCCAGCAGCGTCCGAACAGGGGTGCGGTTAGATACGCAGTATTTT. Translation gives CASSVRTGVRLDTQYF.

The rearrangement uses TRBV7-8 and TRBJ1-3; TRBD1 aligns across 9 bases. V trimming: 5 bases; J trimming: 8 bases; junction bases outside the gene matches: 16. Per germline, CDR1 SGHVS and CDR2 FQNEAQ. The CDR3 covers 17 residues. The CDR3 loop reads CASSAAPPGTGYDTIYF. For the CDR3, the DNA is TGTGCCAGCAGCGCTGCCCCCCCCGGGACAGGGTACGACACCATATATTTT.

The genes are TRBV29-1 and TRBJ1-2, with TRBD1 identical over 7 bases. Per the germline V gene, CDR1 is SQVTM and CDR2 is ANQGSEA. Losses at the gene ends were 7 bases for V and 7 bases for J; bases not matched to a gene: 9. This CDR3 region has 12 residues. CDR3 region: CSALQGTSGYTF. CDR3 DNA sequence: TGCAGCGCCCTACAGGGGACCTCTGGCTACACCTTC.

The V and J genes are TRBV6-1 and TRBJ2-5, with TRBD2 identical over 8 bases. This CDR3 is 16 amino acids long. V dropped 2 bases and J dropped 0; count of bases not matched to a gene: 5. CDR1 is MNHNS and CDR2 is SASEGT in the germline V gene. Written as DNA, the CDR3 is TGTGCCAGCAGTGAAAGGATAGCGGGATACCAAGAGACCCAGTACTTC. Translated, it gives CASSERIAGYQETQYF.

A note on this clone: Other DNA sequences in this specimen translate into the identical CDR3. The CDR3 loop is CSVESLGAGYGYTF. As DNA, the CDR3 is TGCAGCGTTGAATCGTTGGGGGCCGGCTATGGCTACACCTTC. The V gene is TRBV29-1, the J gene TRBJ1-2, with TRBD1 as a possible D gene (6 bases). The V end was cut by 2 bases, the J end by 4 bases, with 14 bases between. Germline lookup yields CDR1 SQVTM and CDR2 ANQGSEA. The CDR3 sequence is 14 residues long.

The chain is built from TRBV28 and TRBJ2-7; 7 positions agree with TRBD1. The trim removed 5 bases at V and 4 bases at J, leaving 11 bases unmatched. This CDR3 is 15 amino acids long. CDR1 MDHEN and CDR2 SYDVKM come from the germline V gene. DNA for the CDR3: TGTGCCAGCAGTACCAGACAGGGAGTTTTGTACGAGCAGTACTTC. Translated: CASSTRQGVLYEQYF.

This clone was detected a few times. The V gene is TRBV7-9, the J gene TRBJ1-2; D is undetermined. CDR3 length equals 13 residues. Germline loops: CDR1 SEHNR, CDR2 FQNEAQ (reference sequence). The V gene lost 2 bases and the J gene lost 2 bases, with 6 bases spanning the gap. The CDR3 bases are TGTGCCAGCAGCTTACCCGGGAACTATGGCTACACCTTC. Translated: CASSLPGNYGYTF.

This clone is termed medium-sized. The chain couples TRBV27 to TRBJ2-7; TRBD2 aligns across 7 bases. CDR3 size: 14 residues. J gave up 4 bases and V 2 bases, and 5 bases lay outside the gene matches. Germline-derived CDR1 and CDR2 are MNHEY and SMNVEV (reference sequence). The CDR3 coding sequence is TGTGCCAGCAGTTTACTAGCTAGCGGTTACGAGCAGTACTTC. The encoded protein is CASSLLASGYEQYF.

V and J are TRBV19 and TRBJ1-1, with 7 bases matching TRBD1. Germline V gene data show CDR1 as LNHDA and CDR2 as SQIVND (reference sequence). This CDR3 is built from 13 residues. V lost 5 bases to trimming and J lost 5 bases; unmatched junction nucleotides: 5. The DNA for the CDR3 is TGTGCCAGTAGTGCGACAGGGCGGACTGAAGCTTTCTTT. This codes for CASSATGRTEAFF.

The rearrangement links TRBV5-4 to TRBJ2-3; 12 bases agree with TRBD2. CDR3 size: 17 residues. With V trimmed by 0 bases and J by 5 bases, 7 bases remained unmatched. The germline V gene has CDR1 SGHNT and CDR2 YYREEE (reference sequence). Here the CDR3 DNA reads TGTGCCAGCAGCTTGGAAGCCCTAGCGGGGGGGGGAGATACGCAGTATTTT. Its translation: CASSLEALAGGGDTQYF.

This clone was seen only once. V gene TRBV19 combines with J gene TRBJ2-5; perhaps TRBD2 as D (6 bases). This CDR3 has 14 residues. Germline CDR1 is LNHDA and CDR2 is SQIVND (reference sequence). Between the trimmed V and J ends, which lost 3 bases and 5 bases, there was a span of 13 bases. CDR3 DNA sequence: TGTGCCAGTAGTATTACGGGGGTCAGGGAGACCCAGTACTTC. Protein sequence: CASSITGVRETQYF. Using reference TRBV19 and TRBJ2-5 for the parts outside the CDR3, the full variable domain is DGGITQSPKYLFRKEGQNVTLSCEQNLNHDAMYWYRQDPGQGLRLIYYSQIVNDFQKGDIAEGYSVSREKKESFPLTVTSAQKNPTAFYLCASSITGVRETQYFGPGTRLLVL.

This chain links TRBV7-9 with TRBJ2-1; maybe TRBD2 (5 bases). Germline assignment: CDR1 SEHNR and CDR2 FQNEAQ (reference sequence). The length of the CDR3 is 15 residues. V was cut by 5 bases and J by 9 bases, with 20 bases left in between. CDR3 region: CASSASGIISSEQFF. In DNA form, the CDR3 reads TGTGCCAGCAGCGCCTCCGGGATCATCTCTTCTGAGCAGTTCTTC.

This clone was observed a handful of times. The chain couples TRBV6-6 to TRBJ1-1; D uncertain. The CDR3 length is 14 residues. Trimming took 2 bases from V and 0 from J, leaving 7 bases between them. Germline V gene lookup returns CDR1 MNHNY and CDR2 SVGAGI (reference sequence). The CDR3 DNA reads as TGTGCCAGCAGTTACGGAGGGATGAACACTGAAGCTTTCTTT. Residues: CASSYGGMNTEAFF.

The rearrangement joins TRBV4-1 to TRBJ2-1, with no clear D. Between the trimmed V and J ends, which lost 0 bases and 4 bases, there was a span of 16 bases. Germline V gene sequence: CDR1 MGHRA, CDR2 YSYEKL. This CDR3 region has 17 residues. The CDR3 region has the DNA TGCGCCAGCAGCCAAGATGTTTCAGGAAGTAGGTACAATGAGCAGTTCTTC. Residues: CASSQDVSGSRYNEQFF.